This TCR beta chain appears in the sequencing data of a study of blood T cell repertoires in COVID-19. Libraries were prepared by immunoSEQ multiplex PCR; TCRdb keeps only in-frame clonotypes and omits some of them. The sample contains tens of thousands of clones, about nine tenths of which appear only once. With 10 bases removed from V and 3 bases from J, the gap between germline ends came to 18 bases. The CDR3 is 15 amino acids. Germline-derived CDR1 and CDR2 are SNHLY and FYNNEI. The rearrangement uses TRBV2 and TRBJ1-4; unclear D gene. Input material: peripheral blood. This receptor was obtained from an older man with acute or convalescent COVID-19. The CDR3 sequence is CATSGNRGANEKLFF. The CDR3 DNA reads as TGTGCCACCTCGGGAAATCGAGGCGCTAATGAAAAACTGTTTTTT.